This T cell receptor beta chain was sequenced for a study of vaccination and CD4 T cells after COVID-19. As for the study in general: A CEFX pool, an HIV-1 Nef pool, or no peptide went to control cultures.

The CDR3 extends over 15 amino acids. The germline V gene encodes CDR1 DFQATT and CDR2 SNEGSKA (reference sequence). V shed 6 bases and J 9 bases; nucleotides not matched to a gene: 16. As to treatment: roughly 11-day PBMC culture with coronavirus spike peptide pools or control peptides (ViraFEST assay). The ViraFEST method relied on peptide pools to expand antigen-specific T cells, followed by TCR sequencing. Details on this clonotype: The antigen is unknown.

The Oncomine TCR Beta short-read assay was what sequenced the DNA obtained from cultured CD4+ T cells. From the PCR reads, TCRdb called clonotypes with MiXCR, one entry per CDR3 protein. Here the sample spans over 11,000 distinct CDR3 sequences, roughly 54% being singletons. Here the sequenced sample was CD4+ T cells from blood, cultured in vitro, taken before SARS-CoV-2 vaccination. The chain recombines TRBV20-1 with TRBJ2-1; 8 bases align to TRBD2. This receptor was identified in a human donor who had recovered from COVID-19. This chain's CDR3 is CSARPGQRELGEQFF. DNA of the CDR3: TGCAGTGCCCGACCCGGTCAGCGGGAGTTAGGTGAGCAGTTCTTC.